One sample yielded the 5 T cell receptor beta chains listed below, sequenced in a study of CD8 T cells in ankylosing spondylitis. TCRdb fed the 5' RACE reads into MiXCR, producing one record per CDR3 protein. The profile shows over 150,000 distinct CDR3 sequences, about 18% of them singletons. Specimen: blood, either unsorted or a sorted T cell fraction (not recorded which). These receptors all come from a male donor under 30 with ankylosing spondylitis or in good health (not recorded which).

The chain has TRBV12-3 or TRBV12-4 and TRBJ2-2; no definite D call. The CDR3 is 15 residues long. Deletions cut 6 bases from V and 6 bases from J, with 17 bases between. The CDR3 sequence is CASSHAPGDAGELFF. The CDR3 coding sequence is TGTGCCAGCAGCCACGCGCCAGGCGACGCCGGGGAGCTGTTTTTT.

This clonotype appeared many times. V is TRBV11-3 and J is TRBJ2-5, with 10 bases identical to TRBD1. This CDR3 has 15 residues. Per the germline V gene, CDR1 is SGHNT and CDR2 is YENEEA. Unmatched junction bases numbered 6, after V lost 5 bases and J lost 3 bases. Written as DNA, the CDR3 is TGTGCCAGCAGCCCCGGGACAGGGGTTAAAGAGACCCAGTACTTC. Translating gives CASSPGTGVKETQYF. Looking up the rest from reference TRBV11-3 and TRBJ2-5 gives the full variable domain: EAGVVQSPRYKIIEKKQPVAFWCNPISGHNTLYWYLQNLGQGPELLIRYENEEAVDDSQLPKDRFSAERLKGVDSTLKIQPAELGDSAVYLCASSPGTGVKETQYFGPGTRLLVL.

This clonotype was observed many times. The chain links TRBV4-1 to TRBJ2-5; 10 positions agree with TRBD2. CDR1 MGHRA and CDR2 YSYEKL come from the germline V gene. V dropped 3 bases and J dropped 2; count of bases not matched to a gene: 15. There are 19 residues in the CDR3. CDR3 DNA: TGCGCCAGCAGCCAGGGGGGTAATAGCGGGAGGTACCTACAAGAGACCCAGTACTTC. Amino acids: CASSQGGNSGRYLQETQYF.

V is TRBV7-9 and J is TRBJ2-3; 11 nucleotides line up with TRBD2. The CDR3 length is 16 residues. With 5 bases clipped from V and 4 bases from J, the junction kept 8 bases outside the gene matches. Germline V gene sequence: CDR1 SEHNR, CDR2 FQNEAQ (reference sequence). The CDR3 DNA follows: TGTGCCAGCAGCGTGGGGGGGACTAGCGGCCCAGATACGCAGTATTTT. The encoded protein is CASSVGGTSGPDTQYF.

This clonotype was seen ten or more times. The chain joins TRBV6-4 to TRBJ2-7; 11 bases line up with TRBD2. Losses at the gene ends were 5 bases for V and 7 bases for J; bases not matched to a gene: 10. The CDR3 has 15 amino acids. Germline V gene lookup returns CDR1 MRHNA and CDR2 SNTAGT. Here the CDR3 DNA reads TGTGCCAGCAGTATCGTACTAGCGGGAGTGGGAGAGCAGTACTTC. Amino acids: CASSIVLAGVGEQYF.